One T cell receptor (beta chain) is described in this entry. TCRdb keeps only in-frame clones here, not all; method: immunoSEQ multiplex PCR. There are under 250,000 clones in the sample; roughly 88% occur only once, and roughly 6% lies in the top ten. The CDR3 is 14 residues long. Germline CDR1 reads LNHDA; CDR2 reads SQIVND (reference sequence). V shed 7 bases, J shed 2 bases, and the junction held 6 bases outside the gene matches. This entry belongs to a study of blood T cell repertoires in COVID-19. The overall study: Samples of COVID-19 (acute and convalescent) were obtained from the United States, Italy and Spain. PBMCs, B-cell-depleted T cells, or T cells were the source of the cDNA or gDNA that made up the material.

In Seattle, patients joined the study during active infection and were tracked longitudinally. The chain joins TRBV19 to TRBJ2-3; 7 nucleotides align to TRBD2. This TCR was sampled from a woman in her twenties or thirties with COVID-19, enrolled during active disease. Sequencing was carried out using peripheral blood. The CDR3 loop is CASKRDLNTDTQYF. CDR3 bases: TGTGCCAGTAAGCGGGACCTCAACACAGATACGCAGTATTTT.